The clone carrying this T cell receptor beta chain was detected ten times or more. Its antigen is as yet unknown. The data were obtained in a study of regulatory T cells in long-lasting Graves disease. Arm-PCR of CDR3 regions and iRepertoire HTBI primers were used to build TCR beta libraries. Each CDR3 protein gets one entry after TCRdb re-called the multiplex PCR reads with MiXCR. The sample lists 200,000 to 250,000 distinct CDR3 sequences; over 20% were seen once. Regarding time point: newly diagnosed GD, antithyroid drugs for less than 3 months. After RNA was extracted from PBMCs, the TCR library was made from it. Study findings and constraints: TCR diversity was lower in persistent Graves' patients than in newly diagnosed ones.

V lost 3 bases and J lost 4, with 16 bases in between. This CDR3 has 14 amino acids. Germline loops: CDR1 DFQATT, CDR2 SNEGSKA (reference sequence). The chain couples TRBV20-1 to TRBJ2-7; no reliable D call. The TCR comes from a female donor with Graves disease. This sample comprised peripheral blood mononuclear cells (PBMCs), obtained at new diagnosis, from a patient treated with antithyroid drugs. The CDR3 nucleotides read TGCAGTGCTAGCCTGGCGACGTATCGGTACGAGCAGTACTTC. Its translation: CSASLATYRYEQYF.